These 22 T cell receptor beta chains share one sample of origin, sequenced in a study of T cell responses to AZD1222 COVID-19 vaccine. Generated by immunoSEQ multiplex PCR, the TCRdb table keeps only in-frame clones and is missing some. The sample consists of over 85,000 clones, about nine tenths of them appearing once. Here the sequenced sample was peripheral blood, taken 28 days after the second AZD1222 dose. Receptors originate from an adult who received the AZD1222 COVID-19 vaccine.

The chain joins TRBV27 to TRBJ2-5; 8 positions match TRBD1. This CDR3 has 14 amino acids. The ends lost 3 bases at V and 5 bases at J; junction bases unmatched: 5. The germline CDR1 and CDR2 sequences are MNHEY and SMNVEV (reference sequence). CDR3 coding DNA: TGTGCCAGCAGTTTCCTACAGGGGGAGGAGACCCAGTACTTC. Its translation is CASSFLQGEETQYF.

The CDR3 region is CASSLAPHTDTQYF. CDR3 sequence (DNA): TGTGCCAGCAGCTTAGCCCCTCACACAGATACGCAGTATTTT. This chain links TRBV11-1 with TRBJ2-3; no clear D gene. V dropped 0 bases and J dropped 2 bases, with 6 bases sitting between them. CDR1 and CDR2 (germline): SGHAT, FQDESV (reference sequence). There are 14 residues in the CDR3.

DNA for the CDR3: TGTGCCATCAACAGGATCCCTAATGAAAAACTGTTTTTT. It encodes CAINRIPNEKLFF. J is TRBJ1-4 and V is TRBV10-3; weak D call: TRBD1 (5 bases). Trimming took 7 bases from V and 3 from J, leaving 9 bases between them. This CDR3 comprises 13 residues. CDR1 ENHRY and CDR2 SYGVKD come from the germline V gene.

The chain has TRBV3-1 (or the pseudogene TRBV3-2) and TRBJ1-1; no firm D call. The CDR3 spans 14 residues. Trimming shortened V by 0 bases and J by 4 bases, and 9 bases separated the two germline ends. Germline V CDR1 and CDR2: LGHDT, YNNKEL (reference sequence). The CDR3 DNA sequence: TGTGCCAGCAGCCAAGATCAGTGGGGCACTGAAGCTTTCTTT. Translating gives CASSQDQWGTEAFF.

The table lists this clone with a few counts. V usage is TRBV27 and J usage is TRBJ1-5; 10 bases fit TRBD1. CDR3 length: 16 amino acids. The germline V gene has CDR1 MNHEY and CDR2 SMNVEV (reference sequence). V shed 2 bases, J shed 3 bases, and the junction held 4 bases outside the gene matches. The CDR3 DNA reads TGTGCCAGCAGTTTAAGGACAGGGGGGTACAATCAGCCCCAGCATTTT. It yields the protein CASSLRTGGYNQPQHF.

The rearrangement uses TRBV4-1 and TRBJ2-3, with 7 bases lining up with TRBD2. The germline V gene has CDR1 MGHRA and CDR2 YSYEKL. This CDR3 is built from 15 residues. V lost 1 base and J lost 4; bases outside the gene matches: 5. The CDR3 loop is CASSQAAGESDTQYF. The CDR3 DNA follows: TGCGCCAGCAGCCAAGCGGCGGGAGAGTCAGATACGCAGTATTTT.

The chain links TRBV23-1 to TRBJ2-5; no reliable D call. TRBV23-1 has ORF status, its function being uncertain. The CDR3 sequence is 11 residues long. The germline V and J ends were trimmed by 4 bases and 2 bases, with 2 bases remaining between them. The CDR3 DNA reads TGCGCCAGCAGTCCGCAAGAGACCCAGTACTTC. Its protein product is CASSPQETQYF.

This sequence joins TRBV12-1 and TRBJ2-1; the D call in the table, TRBD2, was not verified against the DNA. TRBV12-1 represents a pseudogene. The CDR3 spans 19 residues. The CDR3 loop reads CASSPGQRSGSSSYNEQFF. The CDR3 DNA is TGTGCCAGCAGCCCGGGACAGAGAAGCGGGAGTAGCTCCTACAATGAGCAGTTCTTC.

The chain employs TRBV5-1 and TRBJ2-6; 8 bases are shared with TRBD1. Germline values: CDR1 SGHRS, CDR2 YFSETQ. V lost 4 bases, J lost 0 bases, and 6 bases stayed unmatched. This CDR3 spans 17 amino acids. The CDR3 sequence: CASSLRQGSSGANVLTF. CDR3 sequence (DNA): TGCGCCAGCAGCCTTCGACAGGGGAGCTCTGGGGCCAACGTCCTGACTTTC.

This clone was detected only once. The rearrangement joins TRBV30 to TRBJ2-1; 9 bases agree with TRBD2. Germline CDR1 GTSNPN, CDR2 SVGIG (reference sequence). This CDR3 has 14 residues. V lost 3 bases to trimming and J lost 5 bases; unmatched junction nucleotides: 5. The CDR3 DNA reads as TGTGCCTGGAGCCGGACTAGCGAAGACAATGAGCAGTTCTTC. Amino acid sequence: CAWSRTSEDNEQFF.

V is TRBV4-2 and J is TRBJ2-6; no clear D. The CDR3 totals 21 residues. The V end was cut by 0 bases, the J end by 0 bases, with 21 bases between. In germline, CDR1 is LGHNA, CDR2 YNFKEQ. As DNA, the CDR3 is TGTGCCAGCAGCCAAGAGCTACACCCACCGGGTGCCAGCTCTGGGGCCAACGTCCTGACTTTC. Its protein is CASSQELHPPGASSGANVLTF.

The genes are TRBV7-9 and TRBJ1-4, with D possibly TRBD1 on 5 matching bases. Deletions cut 9 bases from V and 8 bases from J, with 22 bases between. CDR3 length: 15 amino acids. Germline V CDR1 and CDR2: SEHNR, FQNEAQ (reference sequence). The CDR3 is CASSGAGGTGEKLFF. The CDR3 nucleotides are TGTGCCAGTTCCGGAGCTGGGGGTACGGGCGAAAAACTGTTTTTT.

The J gene is TRBJ1-1, the V gene TRBV18; 8 nucleotides align to TRBD1. The CDR3 extends over 15 amino acids. The J segment lost 5 bases and the V segment lost 4 bases, leaving 9 bases of the junction unmatched. CDR1 and CDR2 from the germline V gene are KGHSH and LQKENI. The DNA for the CDR3 is TGTGCCAGCTCACGCTTAACGACAGGGGTTACTGAAGCTTTCTTT. It is translated as CASSRLTTGVTEAFF.

The chain combines TRBV7-3 with TRBJ2-3, with 8 positions matching TRBD1. The trim removed 5 bases at V and 5 bases at J, leaving 15 bases unmatched. CDR3 size: 17 residues. CDR1 SGHTA and CDR2 FQGTGA come from the germline V gene. In DNA form, the CDR3 reads TGTGCCAGCAGCGCCTTAGAGACAGGGGTTCTAGTAGATACGCAGTATTTT. Translation gives CASSALETGVLVDTQYF.

The rearrangement links TRBV14 to TRBJ2-5; 13 positions agree with TRBD2. The CDR3 is 17 residues long. Germline loops: CDR1 SGHDN, CDR2 FVKESK. The J segment lost 4 bases and the V segment lost 0 bases, leaving 5 bases of the junction unmatched. CDR3 sequence (DNA): TGTGCCAGCAGCCAAGATTGGACTAGCGGGAGAAGAGAGACCCAGTACTTC. Protein: CASSQDWTSGRRETQYF.

The gene calls are TRBV6-5 and TRBJ2-7; 11 bases are a match to TRBD1. Germline CDR1 is MNHEY and CDR2 is SVGAGI. The CDR3 covers 15 residues. Unmatched junction bases numbered 9, after V lost 7 bases and J lost 4 bases. CDR3 in DNA: TGTGCCAGCATCGACGGGACAGGGGGTTTTTACGAGCAGTACTTC. This translates into CASIDGTGGFYEQYF.

This chain uses TRBV4-1 with TRBJ1-5; D remains unclear. The CDR3 contains 18 residues. Germline loops: CDR1 MGHRA, CDR2 YSYEKL. Trimming stripped 1 base from V and 2 bases from J, with 18 bases between. CDR3 bases: TGCGCCAGCAGCCAAGGGACCTTTCTAAGGAGAGGCAATCAGCCCCAGCATTTT. It yields the protein CASSQGTFLRRGNQPQHF.

The chain has TRBV11-2 and TRBJ2-2; TRBD1 agrees at 7 bases. J was trimmed by 2 bases and V by 5 bases; bases with no gene match: 5. Germline CDR1 is SGHAT and CDR2 is FQNNGV. The CDR3 runs to 15 residues. The CDR3 spells CASSPDRVNTGELFF. The CDR3 DNA reads as TGTGCCAGCAGCCCTGACAGGGTAAACACCGGGGAGCTGTTTTTT.

V usage is TRBV3-1 (or the pseudogene TRBV3-2) and J usage is TRBJ1-4; the D is unclear. V was clipped by 4 bases and J by 7 bases, with 13 bases between them. The CDR3 covers 14 residues. The germline V gene encodes CDR1 LGHDT and CDR2 YNNKEL (reference sequence). The CDR3 DNA sequence: TGTGCCAGCAGCCTGGCCCTTGGAGGTGAAAAACTGTTTTTT. Its protein is CASSLALGGEKLFF.

This chain links TRBV11-3 with TRBJ2-1, with D possibly being TRBD2 (6 bases). This CDR3 spans 15 amino acids. V lost 2 bases, J lost 1 base, and 9 bases lay in between. Germline V CDR1 and CDR2: SGHNT, YENEEA. CDR3: CASSLSGGSYNEQFF. The DNA for the CDR3 is TGTGCCAGCAGCTTATCCGGGGGATCCTACAATGAGCAGTTCTTC. The whole variable domain, filled in from reference TRBV11-3 and TRBJ2-1, reads EAGVVQSPRYKIIEKKQPVAFWCNPISGHNTLYWYLQNLGQGPELLIRYENEEAVDDSQLPKDRFSAERLKGVDSTLKIQPAELGDSAVYLCASSLSGGSYNEQFFGPGTRLTVL.

This clone was seen only once. V gene TRBV15 combines with J gene TRBJ2-7; D gene uncertain. The CDR3 runs 12 residues. In germline, CDR1 is LNHNV, CDR2 YYDKDF (reference sequence). V lost 0 bases, J lost 2 bases, and 2 bases lay in between. For the CDR3, the DNA is TGTGCCACCAGCAGAGATACCTACGAGCAGTACTTC. Encoded protein: CATSRDTYEQYF.

V usage is TRBV19 and J usage is TRBJ2-2; TRBD1 agrees at 7 bases. V was clipped by 8 bases and J by 4 bases; unmatched bases: 10. The CDR3 spans 15 residues. Germline CDR1 LNHDA, CDR2 SQIVND (reference sequence). The chain's CDR3 is CASSGQRSFTGELFF. CDR3 sequence (DNA): TGTGCCAGTTCGGGACAGCGGTCGTTCACCGGGGAGCTGTTTTTT.